This T cell receptor beta chain stems from a study of T cells in women clearing cervical HPV infection. As for the study in general: Controls were women whose single incident HPV16 infection cleared within 12 months without precancer or cancer. Case blood was drawn when the lesion was first found; control blood after infection became undetectable.

MY09/MY11 PCR detected cervical HPV DNA; dot-blot assigned genotypes. This CDR3 is 15 amino acids long. The germline V gene encodes CDR1 SGHNT and CDR2 YYREEE (reference sequence). Assay: immunoSEQ multiplex PCR; the TCRdb copy retains only in-frame clones and omits some. This listing includes fewer than 25,000 clones. On this clone: Coverage ceases 3 residues before the CDR3 finishes, and the germline J gene fills in the end.

The sample comprised blood buffy coat. This sequence was found in a woman aged 18 to 69 with a cervical HPV16 infection that either progressed to CIN3+ or cleared (not recorded which). The chain has TRBV5-4 and TRBJ1-5; perhaps TRBD1 as D (6 bases). The part of the CDR3 DNA that was read is TGTGCCAGCAGCCCCAGATCAGGGGATTTTAGTCCC. Translation: CASSPRSGDFSP. The complete CDR3 sequence is CASSPRSGDFSPQHF.